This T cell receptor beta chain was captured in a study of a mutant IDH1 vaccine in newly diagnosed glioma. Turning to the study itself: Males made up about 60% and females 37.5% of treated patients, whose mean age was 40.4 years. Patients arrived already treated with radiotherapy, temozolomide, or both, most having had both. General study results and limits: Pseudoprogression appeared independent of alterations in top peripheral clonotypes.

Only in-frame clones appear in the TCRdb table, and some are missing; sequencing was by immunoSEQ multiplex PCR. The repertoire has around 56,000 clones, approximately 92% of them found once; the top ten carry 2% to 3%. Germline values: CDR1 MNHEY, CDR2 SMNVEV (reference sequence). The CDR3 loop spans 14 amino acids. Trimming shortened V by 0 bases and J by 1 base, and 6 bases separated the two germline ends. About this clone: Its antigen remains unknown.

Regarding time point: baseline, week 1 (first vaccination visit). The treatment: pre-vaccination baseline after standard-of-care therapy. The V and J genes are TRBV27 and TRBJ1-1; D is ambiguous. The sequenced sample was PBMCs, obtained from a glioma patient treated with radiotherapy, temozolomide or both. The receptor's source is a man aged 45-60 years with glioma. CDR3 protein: CASSLSWENTEAFF. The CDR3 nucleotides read TGTGCCAGCAGTTTATCATGGGAGAACACTGAAGCTTTCTTT.